This T cell receptor beta chain was obtained from a study of regulatory T cells in long-lasting Graves disease. To make TCR beta libraries, researchers used iRepertoire HTBI primers and Arm-PCR of CDR3 regions. TCRdb ran MiXCR on the multiplex PCR reads and lists one entry per CDR3 protein. The data contain about 430,000 distinct CDR3 sequences, roughly a fifth of them singletons. This clonotype was detected ten times or more. The time point is: persistent/refractory GD, antithyroid drugs over 5 years with positive TRAb. After RNA was extracted from PBMCs, the TCR library was made from it. Guidelines of the American Thyroid Association were used to diagnose Graves' disease. V shed 5 bases, J shed 3 bases, and the junction held 10 bases outside the gene matches. The CDR3 loop spans 16 amino acids. Germline loops: CDR1 SGHVS, CDR2 FQNEAQ.

This clonotype originated in a female donor with Graves disease. This chain joins TRBV7-8 and TRBJ2-5; 9 bases agree with TRBD2. The input for sequencing was peripheral blood mononuclear cells (PBMCs), taken when the disease was refractory, from a patient treated with antithyroid drugs. Written as DNA, the CDR3 is TGTGCCAGCAGCCAGGCGGCTAGCGGGATGAAAGAGACCCAGTACTTC. It specifies CASSQAASGMKETQYF.